This T cell receptor (beta chain) was recorded in a study of T cells after yellow fever vaccination. Study-level findings and limits: One caveat is that FACS-sorted repertoires could contain abundant clonotypes contaminating from the bulk population. CD4 and CD8 compartments shared a small share of clonotypes.

CDR1 and CDR2 (germline): SEHNR, FQNEAQ (reference sequence). Between the trimmed V and J ends, which lost 4 bases and 4 bases, there was a span of 19 bases. This CDR3 spans 16 amino acids. Via MiXCR, TCRdb re-called the 5' RACE reads, giving one row per CDR3 protein. The data contain 100,000 or so distinct CDR3 sequences, 7.5% to 10% of them seen just once; the ten biggest clones take up approximately 16%. This clonotype came up a few times. The clonotype was recovered from a young man who received the YFV17D yellow fever vaccine. V and J are TRBV7-9 and TRBJ1-2, with D possibly TRBD1 on 5 matching bases. The sequences come from CD8+ T cells not binding an NS4B(214-222) dextramer, sorted from PBMCs, collected more than 14 days after the first yellow fever vaccination. CDR3 sequence (DNA): TGTGCCAGCAGCTCCCCGACAGAATCGGCTAGCTATGGCTACACCTTC. This codes for CASSSPTESASYGYTF.